Below are 27 T cell receptor beta chains sequenced from a single sample in a study of blood T cell repertoires in COVID-19. Sequenced by immunoSEQ multiplex PCR; TCRdb stores in-frame clones only, minus some. The data show some 80,000 clones, with over 80% seen just once and about a sixth held by the top ten. Sequences were obtained from peripheral blood. The receptors here all came from a man older than 75 with active or convalescent COVID-19.

V is TRBV4-1 and J is TRBJ1-2, with 10 nucleotides matching TRBD1. CDR3 length: 15 amino acids. From germline, CDR1 is MGHRA and CDR2 YSYEKL. Losses at the gene ends were 4 bases for V and 0 bases for J; bases not matched to a gene: 2. CDR3 sequence reads: CASSLGQGANYGYTF. The CDR3 nucleotides read TGCGCCAGCAGCCTAGGACAGGGGGCTAACTATGGCTACACCTTC.

The CDR3 DNA follows: TGTGCCAGCAGTAGAACCGGGACAGGTACCTACGAGCAGTACGTC. Amino acids: CASSRTGTGTYEQYV. The genes are TRBV28 and TRBJ2-7; 8 bases fit TRBD1. The CDR3 runs to 15 residues. In germline, CDR1 is MDHEN, CDR2 SYDVKM. The J segment lost 2 bases and the V segment lost 5 bases, leaving 8 bases of the junction unmatched.

This sequence joins TRBV6-5 and TRBJ2-3; 10 positions agree with TRBD2. Trimming cost V 7 bases and J 8 bases; bases outside gene matches: 9. CDR1 and CDR2 (germline): MNHEY, SVGAGI. This CDR3 spans 14 amino acids. CDR3 region: CASTQSSGGATQYF. The DNA of the CDR3 is TGTGCCAGCACCCAATCCAGCGGGGGGGCTACGCAGTATTTT.

The gene calls are TRBV7-9 and TRBJ2-5; 8 bases line up with TRBD1. The ends lost 5 bases at V and 5 bases at J; junction bases unmatched: 16. This CDR3 spans 17 amino acids. Looked up from germline, CDR1 is SEHNR and CDR2 is FQNEAQ (reference sequence). Written as DNA, the CDR3 is TGTGCCAGCAGCCTCGGAGGTACAGGGGGTTTCGGTGAGACCCAGTACTTC. This translates into CASSLGGTGGFGETQYF.

The gene calls are TRBV9 and TRBJ2-3; perhaps TRBD1 as D (6 bases). Germline V gene lookup returns CDR1 SGDLS and CDR2 YYNGEE. Trimming cost V 4 bases and J 1 base, with 13 bases left between them. The CDR3 consists of 15 residues. CDR3 in amino acids: CASSFRDTRTDTQYF. The CDR3 bases are TGTGCCAGCAGCTTTCGGGACACCCGCACAGATACGCAGTATTTT.

V gene TRBV27 combines with J gene TRBJ1-4; tentative D call: TRBD1 (5 bases). V dropped 3 bases and J dropped 7 bases, with 12 bases sitting between them. This CDR3 comprises 14 residues. Germline values: CDR1 MNHEY, CDR2 SMNVEV (reference sequence). CDR3 sequence reads: CASSFQGSGEKLFF. DNA for the CDR3: TGTGCCAGCAGTTTCCAGGGCTCGGGTGAAAAACTGTTTTTT.

V usage is TRBV6-5 and J usage is TRBJ2-7; D remains ambiguous. In germline, CDR1 is MNHEY, CDR2 SVGAGI. The V gene lost 5 bases and the J gene lost 1 base, with 15 bases spanning the gap. CDR3 length: 15 amino acids. CDR3 sequence reads: CASSIELTNSYEQYV. The CDR3 DNA follows: TGTGCCAGCAGTATCGAGCTGACAAATTCCTACGAGCAGTACGTC.

The chain uses TRBV5-1 and TRBJ1-2; tentative D call: TRBD1 (6 bases). CDR3 length equals 14 residues. V dropped 4 bases and J dropped 3 bases, with 13 bases sitting between them. The germline V gene has CDR1 SGHRS and CDR2 YFSETQ. In nucleotides, the CDR3 is TGCGCCAGCAGCATGGGGGGCGACGACTATGGCTACACCTTC. It codes for CASSMGGDDYGYTF.

The V and J genes are TRBV7-9 and TRBJ1-1; a weak D match, TRBD1 (5 bases). Trimming removed 3 bases at V and 1 base at J, with 6 bases between. The germline gives CDR1 SEHNR, CDR2 FQNEAQ (reference sequence). This CDR3 is built from 13 residues. The CDR3 DNA reads TGTGCCAGCAGCTTCGGGGGGAACACTGAAGCTTTCTTT. This encodes CASSFGGNTEAFF.

This clone was observed a few times. This rearrangement joins TRBV2 to TRBJ2-5; a possible D gene is TRBD1 (6 bases). The CDR3 totals 14 residues. Germline V lookup: CDR1 SNHLY, CDR2 FYNNEI. Trimming removed 3 bases from V and 5 bases from J, with 13 bases in between. Written as DNA, the CDR3 is TGTGCCAGCAGTGAGCGCAGGGGCTTGGAGACCCAGTACTTC. Encoded protein: CASSERRGLETQYF.

CDR3 loop: CASSEVRGLEQYV. The CDR3, as DNA: TGTGCCAGCAGTGAAGTCAGAGGCTTGGAGCAGTACGTC. The gene calls are TRBV6-1 and TRBJ2-7; no clear D. This CDR3 has 13 residues. V lost 1 base and J 7 bases, leaving 11 bases between the germline ends. Germline V CDR1 and CDR2: MNHNS, SASEGT.

This clone was counted only a few times. The genes are TRBV28 and TRBJ1-5; unclear D gene. CDR3 length: 16 residues. Germline V CDR1 and CDR2: MDHEN, SYDVKM. The ends were cut back, 4 bases at V and 10 bases at J, with 23 bases in the middle. The CDR3 spells CASSSPVTAGMDPQHF. As DNA, the CDR3 is TGTGCCAGCAGTTCCCCAGTCACCGCGGGTATGGATCCCCAGCATTTT.

The V call is TRBV27, the J call TRBJ1-2; D uncertain. CDR3 length: 15 residues. CDR1 MNHEY and CDR2 SMNVEV come from the germline V gene (reference sequence). V was pared by 5 bases and J by 6 bases, with 19 bases between. CDR3 in amino acids: CASSQNLYRGHGYTF. The CDR3 DNA reads TGTGCCAGCAGTCAAAACTTATATCGCGGGCATGGCTACACCTTC.

Remarks on this clone: One end of the junction does not line up with germline, which may come from a read error. This chain uses TRBV11-3 with TRBJ2-2, with D uncertain. Germline V CDR1 and CDR2: SGHNT, YENEEA. The CDR3 length is 14 residues. The CDR3 loop is CASSLDMNSGELFF. The DNA for the CDR3 is TGTGCCAGCAGCTTAGATATGAACAGCGGGGAGCTGTTTTTT.

The chain couples TRBV29-1 to TRBJ1-1; D not resolved. Trimming removed 4 bases from V and 0 bases from J, with 18 bases in between. CDR3 size: 16 residues. CDR1 is SQVTM and CDR2 is ANQGSEA in the germline V gene. CDR3 sequence: CSVGGLAGKLNTEAFF. For the CDR3, the DNA is TGCAGCGTTGGCGGTCTTGCGGGAAAACTGAACACTGAAGCTTTCTTT.

This chain joins TRBV7-9 and TRBJ1-1; no firm D call. Germline V gene sequence: CDR1 SEHNR, CDR2 FQNEAQ (reference sequence). The CDR3 length is 13 residues. V was pared by 1 base and J by 5 bases, with 8 bases between. Here the CDR3 reads CASSLVGETEAFF. The CDR3 DNA sequence: TGTGCCAGCAGCTTAGTTGGGGAGACTGAAGCTTTCTTT.

CDR3 sequence: CSVEAGQGVNTIYF. CDR3 coding DNA: TGCAGCGTTGAAGCCGGACAGGGAGTAAACACCATATATTTT. This rearrangement joins TRBV29-1 to TRBJ1-3; 8 bases match TRBD1. CDR1 is SQVTM and CDR2 is ANQGSEA in the germline V gene. Trimming cost V 1 base and J 6 bases; bases outside gene matches: 5. The CDR3 has 14 residues.

This chain connects TRBV3-1 (or the pseudogene TRBV3-2) to TRBJ2-3, with 12 bases that match TRBD2. There are 16 residues in the CDR3. CDR1 is LGHDT and CDR2 is YNNKEL in the germline V gene (reference sequence). After removal of 1 base from V and 8 bases from J, the junction contained 7 bases not matched to a gene. The CDR3 here is CASSQGLAGGRVTQYF. The CDR3 bases are TGTGCCAGCAGCCAAGGGCTAGCGGGAGGGCGGGTTACGCAGTATTTT.

The DNA for the CDR3 is TGTGCCAGCAGCTTAGACTATCAAGAGACCCAGTACTTC. It translates to CASSLDYQETQYF. This chain connects TRBV7-2 to TRBJ2-5; D not certain. The germline gives CDR1 SGHTA, CDR2 FQGNSA. The CDR3 contains 13 residues. Trimming took off 1 base at V and 2 bases at J, with 5 bases between the two ends.

The sample holds a few counts of this clone. The rearrangement uses TRBV7-2 and TRBJ1-1; D possibly corresponds to TRBD1 (6 bases). CDR1 is SGHTA and CDR2 is FQGNSA in the germline V gene. The CDR3 runs to 15 residues. Trimming pared 5 bases from V and 3 bases from J, leaving 16 bases between. The CDR3 region is CASSPRTTGYTEAFF. The CDR3 DNA follows: TGTGCCAGCAGCCCAAGAACAACAGGGTACACTGAAGCTTTCTTT.

The rearrangement joins TRBV7-9 to TRBJ2-1; 10 nucleotides match TRBD2. Germline CDR1 and CDR2: SEHNR and FQNEAQ (reference sequence). V shed 1 base and J 5 bases; nucleotides not matched to a gene: 2. The CDR3 sequence is 15 residues long. CDR3 sequence: CASSLGTSGHNEQFF. The CDR3 DNA follows: TGTGCCAGCAGCTTAGGGACTAGCGGACACAATGAGCAGTTCTTC.

The chain combines TRBV24-1 with TRBJ2-4; D is unclear. This CDR3 region has 14 residues. Germline V gene lookup returns CDR1 KGHDR and CDR2 SFDVKD. The V and J ends lost 2 bases and 7 bases respectively, with 11 bases between them. The chain's CDR3 is CATSDSAVRNIQYF. The CDR3 DNA sequence: TGTGCCACCAGTGATTCTGCGGTACGCAACATTCAGTACTTC.

As for this clone: One end of the junction does not line up with germline, which may come from a read error. This chain connects TRBV6-1 to TRBJ2-5; 10 bases align to TRBD1. Germline CDR1 is MNHNS and CDR2 is SASEGT. CDR3 length: 15 residues. This chain's CDR3 is CASSEDRGQRETQYF. CDR3 in DNA: TGTGCCAGCAGCGAAGACAGGGGGCAACGGGAGACCCAGTACTTC.

The rearrangement uses TRBV6-5 and TRBJ1-2; D remains unclear. The V gene lost 0 bases and the J gene lost 8 bases, with 13 bases spanning the gap. The V gene's germline CDR1 is MNHEY and CDR2 SVGAGI. This CDR3 is built from 14 residues. CDR3 residues: CASSYSTATYGYTF. As DNA, the CDR3 is TGTGCCAGCAGTTACTCAACAGCCACCTACGGCTACACCTTC.

J is TRBJ1-2 and V is TRBV3-1 (or the pseudogene TRBV3-2); 9 bases are shared with TRBD1. The CDR3 totals 15 residues. Germline CDR1 is LGHDT and CDR2 is YNNKEL (reference sequence). The junction had 10 bases not matched to a gene; V was cut back by 3 bases and J by 8 bases. The CDR3 spells CASSHTGTGKVGYTF. CDR3 nucleotides: TGTGCCAGCAGCCATACCGGGACAGGGAAGGTCGGCTACACCTTC.

The table lists this clone with a count of one. The chain has TRBV12-3 or TRBV12-4 and TRBJ1-2; 7 bases align to TRBD1. This CDR3 region has 13 residues. V trimming: 3 bases; J trimming: 8 bases; junction bases outside the gene matches: 6. This CDR3 reads CASSFYRGGGYTF. The CDR3 coding sequence is TGTGCCAGCAGTTTTTACAGGGGAGGCGGCTACACCTTC.

This clone was found once. V and J are TRBV6-5 and TRBJ2-7; a weak D match, TRBD2 (6 bases). The CDR3 length is 16 residues. V dropped 2 bases and J dropped 0 bases, with 14 bases sitting between them. The germline gives CDR1 MNHEY, CDR2 SVGAGI. This CDR3 is CASSYDERGSSYEQYV. As DNA, the CDR3 is TGTGCCAGCAGTTACGACGAACGGGGGAGCTCCTACGAGCAGTACGTC.